This T cell receptor (beta chain) originates from a study of blood T cell repertoires in COVID-19. Whole-study context: PBMCs, B-cell-depleted T cells, or T cells provided the cDNA or gDNA that made up the material.

The authors' processing: Amplified reference gene primers provided the basis for estimating nucleated cell counts. Method: immunoSEQ multiplex PCR; TCRdb's copy keeps in-frame clones and lacks some. The V and J calls and clone size come from that table; D and trimming were worked out from the DNA. Among fewer than 130,000 clones, about four fifths were seen once, and the ten largest hold approximately 15%. CDR1 is LGHNA and CDR2 is YNFKEQ in the germline V gene. Trimming removed 0 bases from V and 3 bases from J, with 12 bases in between. CDR3 length equals 16 residues. The receptor's source is a woman aged 55 to 70 with acute or convalescent COVID-19. This sequence joins TRBV4-2 and TRBJ2-1; tentatively, D is TRBD2 (6 bases). Sequences were obtained from peripheral blood. The CDR3 region has the DNA TGTGCCAGCAGCCAAGACCCGGGGGACCGCTACAATGAGCAGTTCTTC. Amino acids: CASSQDPGDRYNEQFF.